This T cell receptor beta chain was documented in a study of blood T cell repertoires in COVID-19. Study information: Sources were T cells, B-cell-depleted T cells, or PBMCs; the material itself was cDNA or gDNA.

The CDR3 sequence is 14 residues long. The germline gives CDR1 KGHDR, CDR2 SFDVKD. Unmatched junction bases numbered 7, after V lost 7 bases and J lost 4 bases. Clones were sequenced by immunoSEQ multiplex PCR, and TCRdb holds only the in-frame ones, with some missing. The sample holds about 190,000 clones, nearly 90% seen once. The sequenced sample was peripheral blood. The receptor was isolated from a man over 45 with acute or convalescent COVID-19. This chain links TRBV24-1 with TRBJ1-1; 8 nucleotides line up with TRBD1. In nucleotides, the CDR3 is TGTGCCACCAGAGACCAGGGGGCTGGCACTGAAGCTTTCTTT. This codes for CATRDQGAGTEAFF.